This T cell receptor beta chain was documented in a study of blood T cell repertoires in COVID-19. Study context: The origin of the acute and convalescent COVID-19 samples was the United States, Italy and Spain.

Authors' analysis steps: Reference gene primer amplification gave nucleated cell count estimates. The repertoire was sequenced with immunoSEQ multiplex PCR; TCRdb's copy has only in-frame clones and lacks some. The V and J calls and the clone size are those of that table, but D and trimming were determined from the DNA. This table holds almost 250,000 clones, around 86% found once. Germline CDR1 SGHNT, CDR2 YYREEE (reference sequence). The CDR3 is 14 amino acids. V lost 4 bases and J lost 2, with 12 bases in between. This chain uses TRBV5-4 with TRBJ1-1, with D perhaps matching TRBD1 (6 bases). The specimen was peripheral blood. The clonotype originates from a woman older than 75 with COVID-19, enrolled during active disease. This chain's CDR3 is CASSAQGINTEAFF. The CDR3 coding sequence is TGTGCCAGCAGCGCACAGGGCATTAACACTGAAGCTTTCTTT.